This entry concerns a single T cell receptor (beta chain). In the authors' methods: Researchers report that nucleated cell counts were estimated from reference gene primer amplification. Data came from immunoSEQ multiplex PCR; TCRdb stores just in-frame clones and leaves some out. V and J calls and clone size are copied from that table; D and trimming were computed from the DNA. The sample has roughly 670,000 clones; more than 80% are singletons. V lost 6 bases to trimming and J lost 3 bases, with 11 bases between them. The CDR3 totals 13 residues. CDR1 is SNHLY and CDR2 is FYNNEI in the germline V gene. This entry is derived from a study of blood T cell repertoires in COVID-19. Looking at the study overall: Samples representing acute and convalescent COVID-19 were sourced from the United States, Italy and Spain. PBMCs, B-cell-depleted T cells, or T cells were the source of the cDNA or gDNA that made up the material.

The sample was peripheral blood. The V call is TRBV2, the J call TRBJ1-1; D is perhaps TRBD1 (6 bases). The sequence was obtained from a woman between 18 and 29 years old with acute or convalescent COVID-19. In nucleotides, the CDR3 is TGTGCCAGCAGAGAGGACAGATACACTGAAGCTTTCTTT. Amino acids: CASREDRYTEAFF.